This entry lists 25 T cell receptor beta chains sequenced from one sample in a study of Ad26.COV2.S vaccination and SARS-CoV-2 variants (dated by TCRdb to the early 2020s). Interpreted using the paper, the treatment or condition label stands for: around 19 received Ad26.COV2.S at low or high dose, single or two shots; five or six received placebo; per-sample allocation not given. For vaccine and placebo recipients, repertoires were sequenced using samples collected on day 63 after the first injection. The method was the immunoSEQ multiplex PCR assay. This is the immuneACCESS table as TCRdb keeps it, with only in-frame sequences that have V and J called. A part of the clones is gone; compared with another copy, unresolved V genes explain less than half, and the rest is unexplained. Within this sample are about 320,000 clones, with about 86% of them counted one time only. The top ten hold 1.5% to 2.5% of the sample.

The starting material was peripheral blood, obtained in a trial of Ad26.COV2.S vaccine versus placebo. These receptors all stem from a person aged 18-65 years who received the Ad26.COV2.S COVID-19 vaccine or a placebo.

The chain couples TRBV28 to TRBJ1-3; TRBD1 matches 7 bases. V gave up 5 bases and J gave up 5 bases; unmatched junction bases: 6. Germline V gives CDR1 MDHEN, CDR2 SYDVKM. The CDR3 is 14 residues long. The CDR3 spells CASSPSRGRNTIYF. The CDR3 coding sequence is TGTGCCAGCAGTCCCTCCAGGGGGAGAAACACCATATATTTT.

V usage is TRBV5-1 and J usage is TRBJ1-3; no clear D gene. The CDR3 covers 16 residues. V gave up 0 bases and J gave up 0 bases, with 10 bases separating them. Germline-derived CDR1 and CDR2 are SGHRS and YFSETQ. CDR3 residues: CASSLGPGSSGNTIYF. For the CDR3, the DNA is TGCGCCAGCAGCTTGGGTCCAGGAAGCTCTGGAAACACCATATATTTT.

CDR3 nucleotides: TGTGCCAGCAGCCATCGACAGGGGGCGAGAGGGACTGAAGCTTTCTTT. It codes for CASSHRQGARGTEAFF. The rearrangement joins TRBV3-1 (or the pseudogene TRBV3-2) to TRBJ1-1; TRBD1 agrees at 10 bases. CDR3 length: 16 residues. V trimming: 3 bases; J trimming: 5 bases; junction bases outside the gene matches: 9. Looked up from germline, CDR1 is LGHDT and CDR2 is YNNKEL (reference sequence).

This sequence joins TRBV30 and TRBJ1-4; D not certain. The V gene's germline CDR1 is GTSNPN and CDR2 SVGIG (reference sequence). Deletions cut 1 base from V and 8 bases from J, with 23 bases between. This CDR3 is 17 amino acids long. CDR3 protein: CAWSAAVGIFRSEKLFF. The CDR3 DNA follows: TGTGCCTGGAGTGCCGCCGTGGGGATATTCAGGAGCGAAAAACTGTTTTTT.

V and J are TRBV5-1 and TRBJ2-1; TRBD2 matches 7 bases. CDR1 is SGHRS, CDR2 YFSETQ, per germline. CDR3 length: 17 amino acids. Unmatched junction bases numbered 9, after V lost 3 bases and J lost 0 bases. The CDR3 region has the DNA TGCGCCAGCAGCTCAGAACTAGCGCAGAGCTCCTACAATGAGCAGTTCTTC. Its translation: CASSSELAQSSYNEQFF.

This chain uses TRBV9 with TRBJ2-1; 7 bases line up with TRBD1. J gave up 2 bases and V 4 bases, and 12 bases lay outside the gene matches. Per the germline V gene, CDR1 is SGDLS and CDR2 is YYNGEE. The CDR3 extends over 17 amino acids. The chain's CDR3 is CASSWHPGQGAYNEQFF. CDR3 DNA sequence: TGTGCCAGCAGCTGGCATCCTGGGCAGGGGGCCTACAATGAGCAGTTCTTC.

About this clone: This specimen includes other DNA sequences encoding the same CDR3. This chain joins TRBV7-2 and TRBJ2-7; D not resolved. The CDR3 is 14 amino acids. Germline CDR1 is SGHTA and CDR2 is FQGNSA. The V end lost 1 base, the J end lost 0 bases, and 7 bases lay between the germline ends. The CDR3 sequence: CASSLVLDSYEQYF. In nucleotides, the CDR3 is TGTGCCAGCAGCTTAGTTTTGGACTCCTACGAGCAGTACTTC. Drawing the rest from reference TRBV7-2 and TRBJ2-7, the complete variable domain is GAGVSQSPSNKVTEKGKDVELRCDPISGHTALYWYRQSLGQGLEFLIYFQGNSAPDKSGLPSDRFSAERTGGSVSTLTIQRTQQEDSAVYLCASSLVLDSYEQYFGPGTRLTVT.

This clone was observed a handful of times. The V gene is TRBV19, the J gene TRBJ1-5; D unclear. V shed 3 bases and J shed 9 bases, with 12 bases lying between them. Germline loops: CDR1 LNHDA, CDR2 SQIVND (reference sequence). This CDR3 has 13 residues. CDR3 region: CASSMSLLSPQHF. CDR3 nucleotides: TGTGCCAGTAGTATGTCCCTCCTCTCGCCCCAGCATTTT.

By share, this clone counts as medium-sized. The chain uses TRBV7-2 and TRBJ1-2, with 8 bases matching TRBD1. Trimming cost V 3 bases and J 1 base; bases outside gene matches: 1. The germline V gene encodes CDR1 SGHTA and CDR2 FQGNSA. The CDR3 length is 14 residues. The CDR3, as DNA: TGTGCCAGCAGCTTTGGACAGGGTAACTATGGCTACACCTTC. This encodes CASSFGQGNYGYTF.

This chain links TRBV6-5 with TRBJ1-1, with D maybe TRBD1 (5 bases). This CDR3 contains 13 residues. Trimming removed 2 bases from V and 10 bases from J, with 14 bases in between. Germline-derived CDR1 and CDR2 are MNHEY and SVGAGI. CDR3 sequence: CASSYIEGKGAFF. DNA for the CDR3: TGTGCCAGCAGTTACATAGAGGGGAAGGGAGCTTTCTTT.

The chain joins TRBV3-1 (or the pseudogene TRBV3-2) to TRBJ1-2; 9 bases fit TRBD1. CDR3 size: 14 residues. Germline V gene data show CDR1 as LGHDT and CDR2 as YNNKEL (reference sequence). V gave up 4 bases and J gave up 7 bases; unmatched junction bases: 7. The DNA of the CDR3 is TGTGCCAGCAGCCCCTTACAGGGGGCTCGTGGCTACACCTTC. It is translated as CASSPLQGARGYTF.

The rearrangement uses TRBV20-1 and TRBJ2-3; 9 positions agree with TRBD2. CDR1 DFQATT and CDR2 SNEGSKA come from the germline V gene (reference sequence). V gave up 3 bases and J gave up 5 bases; unmatched junction bases: 9. CDR3 length: 15 amino acids. The CDR3: CSASPSGGWVDTQYF. The CDR3 DNA reads as TGCAGTGCTAGTCCCAGCGGGGGGTGGGTAGATACGCAGTATTTT.

The rearrangement joins TRBV4-3 to TRBJ2-3, with no clear D. V dropped 4 bases and J dropped 0 bases, with 11 bases sitting between them. The CDR3 runs 15 residues. Germline V gene lookup returns CDR1 LGHNA and CDR2 YSLEER. The CDR3 protein is CASSPQGKSTDTQYF. CDR3 nucleotide sequence: TGCGCCAGCAGCCCCCAAGGCAAGAGCACAGATACGCAGTATTTT.

The rearrangement joins TRBV29-1 to TRBJ2-5; tentative D call: TRBD2 (6 bases). V lost 6 bases and J lost 0, with 11 bases in between. Germline CDR1 reads SQVTM; CDR2 reads ANQGSEA. The CDR3 totals 13 residues. CDR3 bases: TGCAGCGTGGCAGGACTAAACCAAGAGACCCAGTACTTC. Amino acids: CSVAGLNQETQYF.

This chain joins TRBV12-5 and TRBJ1-2; 8 nucleotides align to TRBD1. CDR3 length: 14 residues. J gave up 2 bases and V 1 base, and 0 bases lay outside the gene matches. The germline CDR1 and CDR2 sequences are LGHNT and FRNRAP. The CDR3, as DNA: TGTGCTAGTGGTTTGGGGACAGGGAACTATGGCTACACCTTC. Translation gives CASGLGTGNYGYTF.

CDR3 protein: CASSLREQSPLHF. The CDR3 DNA sequence: TGTGCCAGCAGTTTAAGGGAGCAATCACCCCTCCACTTT. The V gene is TRBV12-3 or TRBV12-4, the J gene TRBJ1-6; D is undetermined. The V end was cut by 2 bases, the J end by 10 bases, with 9 bases between. This CDR3 is built from 13 residues.

This sequence joins TRBV30 and TRBJ2-5; 8 nucleotides align to TRBD1. V lost 0 bases, J lost 2 bases, and 5 bases stayed unmatched. CDR3 length: 15 amino acids. CDR1 and CDR2 (germline): GTSNPN, SVGIG (reference sequence). DNA of the CDR3: TGTGCCTGGAGTGTAGCTACAGGGGGGCAAGAGACCCAGTACTTC. It encodes CAWSVATGGQETQYF.

This chain uses TRBV5-4 with TRBJ1-2, with 11 bases matching TRBD1. This CDR3 has 16 amino acids. With 4 bases clipped from V and 5 bases from J, the junction kept 10 bases outside the gene matches. From germline, CDR1 is SGHNT and CDR2 YYREEE (reference sequence). The CDR3 nucleotides read TGTGCCAGCAGCCCCGCGGGACAGGGGGACTTATATGGCTACACCTTC. It translates to CASSPAGQGDLYGYTF.

V and J are TRBV7-2 and TRBJ2-7; D possibly matches TRBD1 or TRBD2 (5 bases each). Per the germline V gene, CDR1 is SGHTA and CDR2 is FQGNSA. This CDR3 contains 13 residues. Deletions cut 8 bases from V and 5 bases from J, with 16 bases between. The CDR3 region has the DNA TGTGCCAGCCGAGGGGTGATCCTCAACGAGCAGTACTTC. Translation gives CASRGVILNEQYF.

The chain recombines TRBV3-1 (or the pseudogene TRBV3-2) with TRBJ1-6; D gene ambiguous. Trimming removed 3 bases at V and 7 bases at J, with 7 bases between. The CDR3 is 13 residues long. CDR1 and CDR2 from the germline V gene are LGHDT and YNNKEL (reference sequence). The CDR3 is CASSQQLNSPLHF. CDR3 coding DNA: TGTGCCAGCAGCCAGCAATTAAATTCACCCCTCCACTTT.

The chain carries TRBV21-1 and TRBJ2-1. TRBV21-1 is a listed pseudogene. CDR3 length equals 16 residues. The CDR3, as DNA: TGTGCCAGCAGCCCGACGGGAACAGGCCTACGGAATGAGCAGTTCTTC. Its protein is CASSPTGTGLRNEQFF.

The chain combines TRBV7-3 with TRBJ2-3; D possibly corresponds to TRBD2 (5 bases). The CDR3 consists of 13 residues. The germline V gene encodes CDR1 SGHTA and CDR2 FQGTGA. The V gene lost 2 bases and the J gene lost 2 bases, with 5 bases spanning the gap. The CDR3 DNA sequence: TGTGCCAGCAGCTTAGACTACACAGATACGCAGTATTTT. Protein: CASSLDYTDTQYF.

This clone was counted a single time. Other nucleotide sequences from this sample produce the same CDR3. The chain couples TRBV9 to TRBJ2-7; D is perhaps TRBD1 (5 bases). The germline CDR1 and CDR2 sequences are SGDLS and YYNGEE. This CDR3 has 12 amino acids. Trimming removed 2 bases from V and 6 bases from J, with 9 bases in between. This chain's CDR3 is CASSVGQGEQYF. The CDR3 DNA reads TGTGCCAGCAGCGTGGGGCAGGGCGAGCAGTACTTC.

This clone was detected once. The rearrangement links TRBV7-2 to TRBJ2-5, with TRBD2 identical over 10 bases. J was trimmed by 3 bases and V by 0 bases; bases with no gene match: 10. Germline assignment: CDR1 SGHTA and CDR2 FQGNSA. The CDR3 extends over 18 amino acids. CDR3 amino acids: CASSLALVAGGIKETQYF. CDR3 bases: TGTGCCAGCAGCTTAGCATTGGTAGCGGGGGGTATAAAAGAGACCCAGTACTTC.

This clone was recorded once. The genes are TRBV15 and TRBJ1-5, with D hard to call. V was cut by 4 bases and J by 2 bases, with 6 bases left in between. CDR1 is LNHNV, CDR2 YYDKDF, per germline (reference sequence). The CDR3 covers 13 residues. This CDR3 reads CATSTGGNQPQHF. CDR3 in DNA: TGTGCCACCAGCACAGGTGGCAATCAGCCCCAGCATTTT.